This T cell receptor beta chain was captured by sequencing in a study of T cell responses to AZD1222 COVID-19 vaccine. Concerning this clone itself: What it binds is unknown.

General study points: Baseline seropositivity occurred in only 5 to 7 AZD1222 recipients.

CDR3 length equals 14 residues. V lost 5 bases and J lost 0, with 10 bases in between. Germline CDR1 SGHAT, CDR2 FQNNGV. The table came from immunoSEQ multiplex PCR; TCRdb's copy has only in-frame clones and leaves some out. The data show around 100,000 clones, about 91% seen once. The sample consisted of peripheral blood, taken 28 days after the second AZD1222 dose. The receptor's source is an adult who received the AZD1222 COVID-19 vaccine. The chain combines TRBV11-2 with TRBJ1-1; possible D gene TRBD1, 6 bases. This CDR3 reads CASSRQVMNTEAFF. The CDR3 DNA sequence: TGTGCCAGCAGCCGACAGGTCATGAACACTGAAGCTTTCTTT.